This TCR beta chain was sequenced in a study of shared clonotypes between healthy human individuals. Background on the study: The donors, a couple of women and a few men, were aged 18 to 49.

Libraries were prepared by immunoSEQ multiplex PCR; TCRdb keeps only in-frame clonotypes and omits some of them. Of roughly 2 million clones listed, around 95% are singletons. In the case of this clone: Its antigen is unidentified.

The CDR3 is made up of 18 amino acids. Germline V gene lookup returns CDR1 SGHRS and CDR2 YFSETQ. J lost 6 bases, V lost 3 bases, and 15 bases had no gene match. The study's findings and limits: Genetic and exposure-history diversity was limited by the small donor number. Sequencing depth was expected to affect clonotype sharing among donors.

The source of this sequence is a man in his late teens or twenties in good health. Specimen: naive CD4+ T cells sorted from blood. Subset meaning: CD45RA+ positively selected. The V gene is TRBV5-1, the J gene TRBJ2-1, with 10 positions matching TRBD2. DNA of the CDR3: TGCGCCAGCAGCTCAGGGGCTCTAGCGGGGGCGACTATCAATGAGCAGTTCTTC. It codes for CASSSGALAGATINEQFF.